The rows below give T cell receptor beta chains drawn from one sample of a study of shared clonotypes between healthy human individuals. Produced via immunoSEQ multiplex PCR; TCRdb's table is partial and in-frame only. The sample shows just under 350,000 clones, over 70% of them seen only once. Sequencing was performed on memory CD4+ T cells sorted from blood. All receptors come from a man aged 30-40 years in good health. CDR3s include the opening cysteine and the closing phenylalanine or tryptophan. A D gene is named only where the DNA matches it firmly. Size values are once, few and many counts, or a class for expanded clones, and some rows have none.

d_call	v_call	clone_size	j_call	cdr3_nt	cdr3_aa
NA	TRBV7-8	NA	TRBJ2-3	TGTGCCAGCAGCCCACAGGGCGGGCTTCCCACAGATACGCAGTATTTT	CASSPQGGLPTDTQYF
TRBD2	TRBV2	few	TRBJ2-1	TGTGCCAGCACAGGACTAGCGGGAAGGAATGAGCAGTTCTTC	CASTGLAGRNEQFF
NA	TRBV5-6	NA	TRBJ2-7	TGTGCCAGCAGCCCAAGGACAGCCGCCTCTGAGCAGTACTTC	CASSPRTAASEQYF
TRBD2	TRBV12-5	NA	TRBJ2-1	TGTGCTAGTGCCCTAGCGGCTGAGCAGTTCTTC	CASALAAEQFF
NA	TRBV7-8	NA	TRBJ1-2	TGTGCCAGCAGCTACAGGACAGTTGATCTTGGCTACACCTTC	CASSYRTVDLGYTF
NA	TRBV7-2	NA	TRBJ2-5	TGTGCCAGCACCCCAGGGCCAGGACGAGCTCAAGAGACCCAGTACTTC	CASTPGPGRAQETQYF
NA	TRBV5-6	NA	TRBJ2-2	TGTGCCAGCAGCCTAGCCGCTCCCGGGGAGCTGTTTTTT	CASSLAAPGELFF
NA	TRBV5-4	many	TRBJ2-7	TGTGCCAGCAGCTCGGGGCAGGGACGATCCTACGAGCAGTACTTC	CASSSGQGRSYEQYF
TRBD2	TRBV5-1	few	TRBJ2-1	TGCGCCAGCAGCTTGTCTAGCGGGAGGGACTACAATGAGCAGTTCTTC	CASSLSSGRDYNEQFF
NA	TRBV2	NA	TRBJ2-1	TGTGCCAGCAGTCTATCCCGGGTCGGACAAGAGGATGAGCAGTTCTTC	CASSLSRVGQEDEQFF
NA	TRBV29-1	NA	TRBJ1-1	TGCAGCGTTGTGTTGGGCACTGAAGCTTTCTTT	CSVVLGTEAFF
TRBD2	TRBV11-2	NA	TRBJ2-7	TGTGCCAGCAGCTTATCGTCTAGCGGATTCTCCTACGAGCAGTACTTC	CASSLSSSGFSYEQYF
TRBD1	TRBV6-5	NA	TRBJ2-1	TGTGCCAGCAGACGCGGGGACAGGGAAGTGGATGAGCAGTTCTTC	CASRRGDREVDEQFF
NA	TRBV2	few	TRBJ1-5	TGTGCCAGCAGATTCCATGTTATAAGCAATCAGCCCCAGCATTTT	CASRFHVISNQPQHF
TRBD2	TRBV5-1	NA	TRBJ2-2	TGCGCCAGCAGCTTGGAACGGACGGGGGGAACCGGGGAGCTGTTTTTT	CASSLERTGGTGELFF
TRBD1	TRBV5-4	NA	TRBJ2-7	TGTGCCAGCAGCGGGGGACAGCTTACCTACGAGCAGTACTTC	CASSGGQLTYEQYF
NA	TRBV6-5	NA	TRBJ2-7	TGTGCCAGCAGGGAAGGACACCGCTACGAGCAGTACTTC	CASREGHRYEQYF
TRBD2	TRBV6-5	NA	TRBJ2-1	TGTGCCAGCAGAAAGGCCGGGACTAGCTACAATGAGCAGTTCTTC	CASRKAGTSYNEQFF
TRBD1	TRBV5-1	NA	TRBJ1-1	TGCGCCAGCAGCCGGGGACAGGGAGAGAACACTGAAGCTTTCTTT	CASSRGQGENTEAFF
NA	TRBV19	NA	TRBJ1-4	TGTGCCAGTAAGGGATTTGCAACTAATGAAAAACTGTTTTTT	CASKGFATNEKLFF
NA	TRBV9	NA	TRBJ2-1	TGTGCCAGCCCGGGACTTGGAAATGAGCAGTTCTTC	CASPGLGNEQFF
NA	TRBV9	NA	TRBJ2-5	TGTGCCAGCAGCGTAGCTACTTTCGTGGAAGAGACCCAGTACTTC	CASSVATFVEETQYF
NA	TRBV27	NA	TRBJ2-3	TGTGCCAGCAGTTTAGATTCGAGGGGGGCAGATACGCAGTATTTT	CASSLDSRGADTQYF
TRBD2	TRBV19	NA	TRBJ2-1	TGTGCCAGTAGTATGGCCAGCGGGAGGGCCCGGAACAATGAGCAGTTCTTC	CASSMASGRARNNEQFF
NA	TRBV5-1	NA	TRBJ2-7	TGCGCCAGCAGCTTGGTGGGTAATTCCTACGAGCAGTACTTC	CASSLVGNSYEQYF
TRBD1	TRBV7-3	NA	TRBJ2-1	TGTGCCAGCAGCTTAACGCGGGGACAGGGCGGAGTTGACTCCTACAATGAGCAGTTCTTC	CASSLTRGQGGVDSYNEQFF